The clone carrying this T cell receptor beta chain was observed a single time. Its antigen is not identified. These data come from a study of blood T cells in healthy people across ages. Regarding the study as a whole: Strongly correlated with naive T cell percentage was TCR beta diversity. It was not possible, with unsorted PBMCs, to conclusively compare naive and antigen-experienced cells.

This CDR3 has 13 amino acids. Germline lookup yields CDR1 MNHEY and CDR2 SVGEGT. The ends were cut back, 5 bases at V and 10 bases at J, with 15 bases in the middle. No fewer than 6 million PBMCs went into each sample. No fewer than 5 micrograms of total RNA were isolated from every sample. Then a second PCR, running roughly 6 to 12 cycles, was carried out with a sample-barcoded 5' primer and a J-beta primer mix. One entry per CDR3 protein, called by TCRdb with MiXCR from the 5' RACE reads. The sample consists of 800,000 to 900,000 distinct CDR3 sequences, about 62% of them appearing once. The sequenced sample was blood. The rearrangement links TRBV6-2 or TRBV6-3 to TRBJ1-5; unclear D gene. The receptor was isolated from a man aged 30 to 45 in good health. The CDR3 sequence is CASSPTLRQPQHF. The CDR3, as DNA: TGTGCCAGCAGTCCGACCTTGAGACAACCCCAGCATTTT.